The next 18 T cell receptor beta chains were all read from a single sample in a study of beta chain features in type 1 diabetes. The authors reverse transcribed all of the isolated RNA, so sequencing captured expressed TCRB transcripts. The data were produced by immunoSEQ multiplex PCR, yet TCRdb's version contains in-frame clones alone and is incomplete. The repertoire holds under 450,000 clones, with about 15% as singletons. The sequenced material came from naive CD4+ T cells from blood. These receptors were taken from a man aged 25-45 years in good health.

This sequence joins TRBV9 and TRBJ1-2; D call uncertain. Deletions cut 0 bases from V and 4 bases from J, with 10 bases between. This CDR3 region has 14 residues. Germline V CDR1 and CDR2: SGDLS, YYNGEE. This chain's CDR3 is CASSVDLGSYGYTF. The CDR3 region has the DNA TGTGCCAGCAGCGTAGATTTGGGCAGCTATGGCTACACCTTC.

This clone was observed a few times. The genes are TRBV19 and TRBJ2-1, with TRBD1 as a possible D gene (6 bases). Germline CDR1 reads LNHDA; CDR2 reads SQIVND (reference sequence). Trimming removed 5 bases at V and 3 bases at J, with 14 bases between. The CDR3 is made up of 15 amino acids. As DNA, the CDR3 is TGTGCCAGTAGTCGTACAGGGAAGGGCTACAATGAGCAGTTCTTC. Its protein is CASSRTGKGYNEQFF.

The V and J genes are TRBV7-9 and TRBJ2-3; D perhaps matches TRBD2 (6 bases). Between the trimmed V and J ends, which lost 4 bases and 6 bases, there was a span of 11 bases. The CDR3 extends over 13 amino acids. CDR1 and CDR2 from the germline V gene are SEHNR and FQNEAQ (reference sequence). CDR3 residues: CASSSGAGDTQYF. The CDR3, as DNA: TGTGCCAGCAGCTCCGGGGCGGGGGATACGCAGTATTTT.

This clone was recorded a few times. The rearrangement joins TRBV30 to TRBJ1-5, with D unresolved. Germline lookup yields CDR1 GTSNPN and CDR2 SVGIG (reference sequence). Deletions cut 2 bases from V and 2 bases from J, with 7 bases between. The CDR3 is made up of 13 amino acids. CDR3 coding DNA: TGTGCCTGGAGTCCCCAGCGCAATCAGCCCCAGCATTTT. Residues: CAWSPQRNQPQHF.

This chain's CDR3 is CASSYSAVAGANVLTF. CDR3 bases: TGTGCCAGCAGTTACTCCGCGGTCGCTGGGGCCAACGTCCTGACTTTC. The chain employs TRBV6-5 and TRBJ2-6; D not certain. Trimming left V 0 bases short and J 2 bases short, with 8 bases between. CDR3 length: 16 residues. Germline CDR1 is MNHEY and CDR2 is SVGAGI.

The chain employs TRBV6-5 and TRBJ1-2; perhaps TRBD1 as D (5 bases). CDR1 is MNHEY and CDR2 is SVGAGI in the germline V gene. CDR3 length: 14 residues. Trimming removed 6 bases at V and 4 bases at J, with 15 bases between. In DNA, the CDR3 is TGTGCCAGCAGGGAGTACGGGGGTAGCTATGGCTACACCTTC. Its translation: CASREYGGSYGYTF.

In its sample, this clone was seen a few times. The chain carries TRBV30 and TRBJ1-1; D unresolved. Germline loops: CDR1 GTSNPN, CDR2 SVGIG (reference sequence). The CDR3 has 14 residues. With 1 base removed from V and 2 bases from J, the gap between germline ends came to 11 bases. The CDR3, as DNA: TGTGCCTGGAGTGGTGGAGGTTTCAACACTGAAGCTTTCTTT. This codes for CAWSGGGFNTEAFF.

The chain couples TRBV30 to TRBJ2-1, with D possibly matching TRBD2 (6 bases). The germline V gene has CDR1 GTSNPN and CDR2 SVGIG (reference sequence). Trimming left V 2 bases short and J 10 bases short, with 21 bases between. CDR3 length: 15 residues. CDR3 DNA sequence: TGTGCCTGGAGTCGAGGCGGGACCACCATTTACGAGCAGTTCTTC. Translating gives CAWSRGGTTIYEQFF.

This clone turned up a few times. The V and J genes are TRBV2 and TRBJ2-6; maybe TRBD1 (6 bases). The V gene lost 4 bases and the J gene lost 2 bases, with 9 bases spanning the gap. CDR3 length equals 15 residues. CDR1 is SNHLY, CDR2 FYNNEI, per germline. CDR3 nucleotides: TGTGCCAGCAGTGCGAACAGGGCTGGGGCCAACGTCCTGACTTTC. This encodes CASSANRAGANVLTF.

The J gene is TRBJ2-7, the V gene TRBV7-2, with D tentatively TRBD2 (6 bases). The germline V gene encodes CDR1 SGHTA and CDR2 FQGNSA. V was cut by 3 bases and J by 2 bases, with 14 bases left in between. This CDR3 has 15 residues. Here the CDR3 reads CASSLDPGGAYEQYF. The CDR3 coding sequence is TGTGCCAGCAGCTTGGACCCAGGAGGGGCCTACGAGCAGTACTTC.

The chain joins TRBV6-5 to TRBJ2-3, with D possibly being TRBD1 or TRBD2 (5 bases each). The CDR3 runs 13 residues. Trimming took 5 bases from V and 6 from J, leaving 12 bases between them. Germline V gene lookup returns CDR1 MNHEY and CDR2 SVGAGI. Written as DNA, the CDR3 is TGTGCCAGCAGTGAGGGGCGGGCGGATACGCAGTATTTT. It is translated as CASSEGRADTQYF.

The J gene is TRBJ2-2, the V gene TRBV29-1; D might be TRBD1 (6 bases). Germline-derived CDR1 and CDR2 are SQVTM and ANQGSEA. The CDR3 spans 14 residues. V was pared by 4 bases and J by 7 bases, with 16 bases between. The CDR3 spells CSVAYRVGGGELFF. The CDR3 DNA follows: TGCAGCGTTGCCTACAGGGTTGGTGGCGGGGAGCTGTTTTTT.

In this sample, this clone turned up a few times. The CDR3 sequence: CASSAQGFQPQHF. CDR3 nucleotides: TGTGCCAGCAGCGCCCAGGGGTTTCAGCCCCAGCATTTT. The gene calls are TRBV7-2 and TRBJ1-5; the D gene is possibly TRBD1 (6 bases). Germline values: CDR1 SGHTA, CDR2 FQGNSA. Trimming cost V 5 bases and J 6 bases, with 11 bases left between them. The CDR3 runs 13 residues.

The chain combines TRBV5-1 with TRBJ2-1; 7 bases line up with TRBD1. Trimming at V came to 5 bases and at J to 0 bases, leaving 5 bases not matched to a gene. Germline CDR1 SGHRS, CDR2 YFSETQ. The length of the CDR3 is 15 residues. The chain's CDR3 is CASSTDRPSYNEQFF. The CDR3 nucleotides are TGCGCCAGCAGTACGGACAGGCCCTCCTACAATGAGCAGTTCTTC.

J is TRBJ2-4 and V is TRBV7-2, with D possibly TRBD1 on 6 matching bases. CDR3 length: 16 amino acids. Trimming removed 5 bases from V and 1 base from J, with 15 bases in between. Per germline, CDR1 SGHTA and CDR2 FQGNSA. The CDR3 bases are TGTGCCAGCAGCGACTTGGAGAGGGGGGCCAAAAACATTCAGTACTTC. Translating gives CASSDLERGAKNIQYF.

The CDR3 coding sequence is TGTGCCAGCAGTCCGGACGGCTACCAAGAGACCCAGTACTTC. This translates into CASSPDGYQETQYF. J is TRBJ2-5 and V is TRBV7-2; D not certain. V was pared by 6 bases and J by 0 bases, with 11 bases between. The CDR3 runs 14 residues. Germline V gene data show CDR1 as SGHTA and CDR2 as FQGNSA.

This clone was observed many times. The chain combines TRBV29-1 with TRBJ2-3, with a weak D call TRBD1 (6 bases). CDR3 size: 15 residues. Looked up from germline, CDR1 is SQVTM and CDR2 is ANQGSEA. Trimming cost V 4 bases and J 0 bases, with 14 bases left between them. CDR3 sequence (DNA): TGCAGCGTTGCCCGAAACAGGGAAAGCACAGATACGCAGTATTTT. It specifies CSVARNRESTDTQYF.

The V call is TRBV29-1, the J call TRBJ2-2; the D is unclear. The CDR3 runs 13 residues. Germline V gene sequence: CDR1 SQVTM, CDR2 ANQGSEA. V lost 5 bases to trimming and J lost 1 base, with 8 bases between them. CDR3 region: CSVKAQNTGELFF. CDR3 coding DNA: TGCAGCGTTAAGGCCCAGAACACCGGGGAGCTGTTTTTT.